Listed below are T cell receptor beta chains from one sample, sequenced in a study of a mutant IDH1 vaccine in newly diagnosed glioma. TCRdb's table, derived via immunoSEQ multiplex PCR, lists solely in-frame clones and lacks some. The sample comprises about 27,000 clones, 93% of which are singletons, and roughly 1.1% rests with the top ten. The sample consisted of PBMCs, taken from a glioma patient treated with radiotherapy, temozolomide or both. These TCRs come from a middle-aged man with glioma. The CDR3 runs from the conserved cysteine through the conserved F or W. The D gene is left open where the match is weak. The listing skips clone size in some rows; elsewhere it reads once, few, many or a size class.

j_gene	abundance	v_gene	d_gene	CDR3nt	CDR3aa
TRBJ2-7	NA	TRBV19	NA	TGTGCCAGTAGTATCCGGGGCCAGATGTACGAGCAGTACTTC	CASSIRGQMYEQYF
TRBJ1-2	NA	TRBV7-9	NA	TGTGCCAGCAGCGATTACAGGCTTGGCTACACCTTC	CASSDYRLGYTF
TRBJ2-3	once	TRBV4-2	NA	TGTGCCAGCAGCCAAGCTGCCCACAGCGAGGATACGCAGTATTTT	CASSQAAHSEDTQYF
TRBJ2-5	NA	TRBV6-5	NA	TGTGCCGCGGGGGCGAGGGGCCAGTACTTC	CAAGARGQYF
TRBJ2-4	NA	TRBV9	NA	TGTGCCAGCAGCCCCGCCCCCACCGGAGCCAAAAACATTCAGTACTTC	CASSPAPTGAKNIQYF
TRBJ1-3	NA	TRBV7-2	NA	TGTGCCAGCAGCCCCGGGGGTTCCGGAAACACCATATATTTT	CASSPGGSGNTIYF
TRBJ1-2	NA	TRBV19	TRBD1	TGTGCCAGTAGTTTACAGGGGGTCTATGGCTACACCTTC	CASSLQGVYGYTF
TRBJ1-2	NA	TRBV18	NA	TGTGCCAGCTCACAACTCGGACGGACCGAGGGTGATGGCTACACCTTC	CASSQLGRTEGDGYTF
TRBJ2-3	NA	TRBV10-3	TRBD2	TGTGCCATAGCGGGAGGGGGCGCAGATACGCAGTATTTT	CAIAGGGADTQYF
TRBJ2-1	NA	TRBV13	TRBD2	TGTGCCAGCAGCTCCAGACTAGCGACAGATGAGCAGTTCTTC	CASSSRLATDEQFF
TRBJ1-1	NA	TRBV5-4	NA	TGTGCCAGCAGCTTACAGAACCTTAACACTGAAGCTTTCTTT	CASSLQNLNTEAFF
TRBJ2-3	NA	TRBV6-1	NA	TGTGCCAGCGGGGAACAGGGATTTAGCACAGATACGCAGTATTTT	CASGEQGFSTDTQYF
TRBJ2-1	NA	TRBV7-3	NA	TGTGCCAGCAGCTTAGCGCCTAGCTCCTACAATGAGCAGTTCTTC	CASSLAPSSYNEQFF
TRBJ2-1	NA	TRBV7-2	TRBD1	TGTGCCAGCAGCTTAGACAGGGGGCGGGTCGATGAGCAGTTCTTC	CASSLDRGRVDEQFF
TRBJ2-7	NA	TRBV10-3	TRBD1	TGTGCCATCAGTGAGGGACCGGGACAGGGCGCCTACGAGCAGTACTTC	CAISEGPGQGAYEQYF
TRBJ2-3	NA	TRBV19	TRBD2	TGTGCCAGTAGTATGCCTAGCGGCGGGAGCACAGATACGCAGTATTTT	CASSMPSGGSTDTQYF
TRBJ1-1	NA	TRBV27	NA	TGTGCCAGCAGTTTATATAATACCCAGGGGTTGAACACTGAAGCTTTCTTT	CASSLYNTQGLNTEAFF
TRBJ2-1	NA	TRBV9	NA	TGTGCCAGCAGCGTAGTATCAGGGAATGAGCAGTTCTTC	CASSVVSGNEQFF
TRBJ2-7	NA	TRBV5-6	NA	TGTGCCAGCAGCTTGTCCGACATCACCTACGAGCAGTACTTC	CASSLSDITYEQYF
TRBJ2-4	NA	TRBV15	TRBD2	TGTGCCACCAGCGGGAGCGGGGCATCCAAAAACATTCAGTACTTC	CATSGSGASKNIQYF
TRBJ2-1	NA	TRBV4-2	NA	TGTGCCAGCAGCCAAGAGATGTACAATGAGCAGTTCTTC	CASSQEMYNEQFF
TRBJ1-3	NA	TRBV5-1	NA	TGCGCCAGCAGCTGGTCAGGGGCTGGAAACACCATATATTTT	CASSWSGAGNTIYF
TRBJ2-7	NA	TRBV5-1	TRBD1	TGCGCCAGCAGCTGGGACAGGACTTACGAGCAGTACTTC	CASSWDRTYEQYF
TRBJ2-1	NA	TRBV29-1	NA	TGCAGCGTTGACAGGGCCGGGGAGCAGTTCTTC	CSVDRAGEQFF
TRBJ2-2	NA	TRBV15	TRBD1	TGTGCCACCAGCAGAGTTGTAGGGACAGGGAACACCGGGGAGCTGTTTTTT	CATSRVVGTGNTGELFF
TRBJ1-1	NA	TRBV9	NA	TGTGCCAGCAGCGTAGGGGCAGGGTTGGGTGAAGCTTTCTTT	CASSVGAGLGEAFF
TRBJ1-4	NA	TRBV15	NA	TGTGCCACCAGCAGCACTGGACAGCTGGTTAATGAAAAACTGTTTTTT	CATSSTGQLVNEKLFF
TRBJ1-1	once	TRBV29-1	NA	TGCAGCGTGGAAGGGCAGGTCTACACTGAAGCTTTCTTT	CSVEGQVYTEAFF
TRBJ2-2	NA	TRBV14	NA	TGTGCCAGCAGCCAAGTAATCGGGGAGCTGTTTTTT	CASSQVIGELFF